Reported below is one TCR beta chain. Antigen unknown. The CDR3 sequence is 15 residues long. The TCR beta cDNA came from 5'RACE template switching with UMIs. TCRdb reworked the 5' RACE reads into one entry per CDR3 protein, no DNA. The sample totals 300,000 to 500,000 distinct CDR3 sequences. This entry belongs to a study of T cells expressing NK-cell markers. Study-level background: Repertoire data for TCR beta were derived from sorted T cells (CD3+CD56+NKG2C+, CD3+CD56+NKG2C- and CD3+CD56-NKG2C+). Seven of the eight sequenced donors were HCMV-seropositive; one was seronegative.

Study-wide results and caveats: It remained uncertain whether the expanded NKG2C+ T cell clones were specific for HCMV antigens.

The sequencing sample was made of blood T cells: a sorted CD56 or NKG2C T cell subset, CD4+ or CD8+ T cells, or bulk PBMC T cells (not recorded which). The chain combines TRBV12-3 or TRBV12-4 with TRBJ2-1; with no DNA, the TCRdb D assignment of TRBD2 cannot be verified. The receptor was derived from a woman aged 45-65 years in good health. The CDR3 region is CASSFLGLADFEQFF.